This passage covers 23 T cell receptor beta chains from one sample sequenced in a study of early T cells in non-severe SARS-CoV-2 infection. TCRdb re-called the 5' RACE reads through MiXCR, storing one row per CDR3 protein. The table has tens of thousands of distinct CDR3 sequences, about 14% seen once. Sequencing was performed on whole blood, taken at baseline. The receptors here all came from an adult who was a healthcare worker with PCR-confirmed SARS-CoV-2 infection or an uninfected control (not recorded which).

The CDR3 spells CASSKQGSVSGNTIYF. As DNA, the CDR3 is TGCGCCAGCAGCAAGCAGGGGAGTGTTTCTGGAAACACCATATATTTT. The chain uses TRBV4-1 and TRBJ1-3, with D possibly being TRBD1 (6 bases). Trimming shortened V by 5 bases and J by 1 base, and 15 bases separated the two germline ends. Germline V lookup: CDR1 MGHRA, CDR2 YSYEKL. There are 16 residues in the CDR3.

The rearrangement joins TRBV5-1 to TRBJ1-3; 7 nucleotides agree with TRBD1. The germline gives CDR1 SGHRS, CDR2 YFSETQ. Trimming removed 5 bases from V and 0 bases from J; junction bases left unmatched: 5. The CDR3 covers 15 residues. This CDR3 is CASSSDRVSGNTIYF. CDR3 sequence (DNA): TGCGCCAGCAGTTCCGACAGGGTCTCTGGAAACACCATATATTTT.

Ten or more counts support this clonotype. This chain connects TRBV2 to TRBJ2-1; D assignment may be TRBD1 or TRBD2 (5 bases each). The CDR3 sequence is 14 residues long. Trimming took 8 bases from V and 4 from J, leaving 15 bases between them. The germline CDR1 and CDR2 sequences are SNHLY and FYNNEI. The CDR3, as DNA: TGTGCCAGCGAAAACCGGGACGTTTACAATGAGCAGTTCTTC. Translating gives CASENRDVYNEQFF.

The CDR3 is CASRGTAGNTGELFF. CDR3 nucleotide sequence: TGTGCCAGCAGGGGGACAGCGGGCAACACCGGGGAGCTGTTTTTT. The V and J genes are TRBV28 and TRBJ2-2; D perhaps matches TRBD1 (7 bases). Germline values: CDR1 MDHEN, CDR2 SYDVKM. This CDR3 spans 15 amino acids. Trimming left V 6 bases short and J 2 bases short, with 13 bases between. The complete variable domain, with remaining parts taken from reference TRBV28 and TRBJ2-2, reads DVKVTQSSRYLVKRTGEKVFLECVQDMDHENMFWYRQDPGLGLRLIYFSYDVKMKEKGDIPEGYSVSREKKERFSLILESASTNQTSMYLCASRGTAGNTGELFFGEGSRLTVL.

The genes are TRBV20-1 and TRBJ2-7; 10 nucleotides agree with TRBD2. Germline V gene sequence: CDR1 DFQATT, CDR2 SNEGSKA (reference sequence). This CDR3 spans 14 amino acids. Trimming cost V 6 bases and J 0 bases; bases outside gene matches: 5. The CDR3 coding sequence is TGCAGTGCACCGAGACTAGCGGGCTCCTACGAGCAGTACTTC. Amino acids: CSAPRLAGSYEQYF.

This clonotype has a handful of counts. The chain couples TRBV4-1 to TRBJ2-7, with no clear D. Trimming removed 0 bases at V and 4 bases at J, with 7 bases between. Germline V lookup: CDR1 MGHRA, CDR2 YSYEKL. The CDR3 has 13 amino acids. The CDR3 DNA reads as TGCGCCAGCAGCCAAGATCGATTTTACGAGCAGTACTTC. Protein product: CASSQDRFYEQYF.

V is TRBV28 and J is TRBJ1-2; D uncertain. CDR3 length equals 14 residues. Germline V gene data show CDR1 as MDHEN and CDR2 as SYDVKM. The V end lost 2 bases, the J end lost 4 bases, and 11 bases lay between the germline ends. CDR3 residues: CASSLRQEGYGYTF. As DNA, the CDR3 is TGTGCCAGCAGTTTACGGCAGGAGGGCTATGGCTACACCTTC.

V usage is TRBV28 and J usage is TRBJ2-1; 10 bases are a match to TRBD2. Trimming removed 1 base from V and 9 bases from J; junction bases left unmatched: 9. CDR1 is MDHEN and CDR2 is SYDVKM in the germline V gene. The length of the CDR3 is 16 residues. The CDR3 bases are TGTGCCAGCAGTTTATTTACTAGCGGGAAAGGGGTTGAGCAGTTCTTC. This sequence encodes CASSLFTSGKGVEQFF.

Many counts were recorded for this clonotype. The gene calls are TRBV2 and TRBJ1-4, with a possible D match to TRBD1 (6 bases). V dropped 8 bases and J dropped 7 bases, with 17 bases sitting between them. CDR3 size: 14 residues. CDR1 and CDR2 from the germline V gene are SNHLY and FYNNEI. This chain's CDR3 is CASFNRDTPEKLFF. CDR3 bases: TGTGCCAGCTTCAACCGGGACACCCCTGAAAAACTGTTTTTT.

The rearrangement joins TRBV5-4 to TRBJ2-3, with 13 bases lining up with TRBD2. The CDR3 consists of 17 residues. With 4 bases clipped from V and 5 bases from J, the junction kept 10 bases outside the gene matches. Germline V gene lookup returns CDR1 SGHNT and CDR2 YYREEE (reference sequence). This chain's CDR3 is CASSPKLAGGPIDTQYF. CDR3 sequence (DNA): TGTGCCAGCAGCCCGAAACTAGCGGGAGGGCCGATAGATACGCAGTATTTT. The variable domain in full, completed from reference TRBV5-4 and TRBJ2-3, reads ETGVTQSPTHLIKTRGQQVTLRCSSQSGHNTVSWYQQALGQGPQFIFQYYREEENGRGNFPPRFSGLQFPNYSSELNVNALELDDSALYLCASSPKLAGGPIDTQYFGPGTRLTVL.

This clonotype appeared many times. The chain carries TRBV5-1 and TRBJ2-1, with 10 bases that match TRBD2. CDR1 SGHRS and CDR2 YFSETQ come from the germline V gene. The CDR3 sequence is 15 residues long. The V gene end was trimmed by 3 bases and the J gene end by 4 bases; junction bases not matched to a gene: 4. CDR3 sequence (DNA): TGCGCCAGCAGCTCTACTAGCGGGACTTACAATGAGCAGTTCTTC. Translating gives CASSSTSGTYNEQFF.

The sample holds a few counts of this clonotype. The chain carries TRBV6-1 and TRBJ2-3, with D perhaps matching TRBD2 (5 bases). V was cut by 1 base and J by 9 bases, with 8 bases left in between. Germline assignment: CDR1 MNHNS and CDR2 SASEGT. The length of the CDR3 is 12 residues. The CDR3 DNA follows: TGTGCCAGCAGTGAAGTCCGGGGAACGCAGTATTTT. This encodes CASSEVRGTQYF.

This clonotype was observed at least ten times. J is TRBJ2-7 and V is TRBV3-1; 8 nucleotides line up with TRBD2. This CDR3 has 16 residues. The germline V gene has CDR1 LGHDT and CDR2 YNNKEL (reference sequence). J was trimmed by 1 base and V by 1 base; bases with no gene match: 6. This CDR3 reads CASSQGQLAVSYEQYF. The CDR3 bases are TGTGCCAGCAGCCAAGGCCAACTAGCGGTTTCCTACGAGCAGTACTTC.

The rearrangement uses TRBV20-1 and TRBJ2-3; a weak D match, TRBD1 (5 bases). The CDR3 runs to 15 residues. V lost 3 bases and J 0 bases, leaving 13 bases between the germline ends. CDR1 is DFQATT, CDR2 SNEGSKA, per germline (reference sequence). The CDR3 loop reads CSASSRGESTDTQYF. The CDR3 nucleotides read TGCAGTGCTAGTAGTAGGGGCGAGAGCACAGATACGCAGTATTTT.

V gene TRBV7-6 combines with J gene TRBJ2-3; TRBD1 or TRBD2 may be the D gene (5 bases each). Germline V gene data show CDR1 as SGHVS and CDR2 as FNYEAQ. V lost 5 bases and J 0 bases, leaving 18 bases between the germline ends. CDR3 length: 17 residues. The CDR3 coding sequence is TGTGCCAGCAGCCTCCGCCGGGGCGGATCTAGCACAGATACGCAGTATTTT. This encodes CASSLRRGGSSTDTQYF.

This clonotype occurred a few times. The CDR3 reads CARSKAGGVIYEQYF. DNA for the CDR3: TGTGCCAGGAGCAAAGCTGGGGGCGTGATCTACGAGCAGTACTTC. The chain carries TRBV21-1 and TRBJ2-7; the D call of TRBD1 is as the table states it, not checked on the DNA. TRBV21-1 is marked as a pseudogene. The CDR3 loop spans 15 amino acids.

The rearrangement uses TRBV30 and TRBJ1-4, with D maybe TRBD1 (5 bases). Germline lookup yields CDR1 GTSNPN and CDR2 SVGIG (reference sequence). The V and J ends lost 7 bases and 2 bases respectively, with 11 bases between them. The length of the CDR3 is 13 residues. CDR3 DNA: TGTGCCTTAGCCGGGGGGACTAATGAAAAACTGTTTTTT. Translated: CALAGGTNEKLFF.

This clonotype was counted a few times. The rearrangement uses TRBV30 and TRBJ2-1; unclear D gene. The CDR3 runs 11 residues. CDR1 is GTSNPN, CDR2 SVGIG, per germline (reference sequence). The V end was cut by 4 bases, the J end by 12 bases, with 13 bases between. As DNA, the CDR3 is TGTGCCTGGACCCAAGCCCCAAGGCAGTTCTTC. Translation: CAWTQAPRQFF.

The chain uses TRBV7-9 and TRBJ2-7; 11 nucleotides agree with TRBD2. This CDR3 is built from 14 residues. V lost 5 bases to trimming and J lost 5 bases; unmatched junction nucleotides: 5. From germline, CDR1 is SEHNR and CDR2 FQNEAQ (reference sequence). CDR3 DNA sequence: TGTGCCAGCAGCGAACTAGCGGGAGCCAACGAGCAGTACTTC. Translation: CASSELAGANEQYF.

The chain employs TRBV5-1 and TRBJ2-2; D remains unclear. Trimming removed 4 bases from V and 5 bases from J, with 21 bases in between. This CDR3 is built from 17 residues. Germline V gene sequence: CDR1 SGHRS, CDR2 YFSETQ. Written as DNA, the CDR3 is TGCGCCAGCAGCGTTGGGAACATTATGGCCTCGACCGGGGAGCTGTTTTTT. Translation: CASSVGNIMASTGELFF. Supplemented by reference TRBV5-1 and TRBJ2-2, the full variable domain reads KAGVTQTPRYLIKTRGQQVTLSCSPISGHRSVSWYQQTPGQGLQFLFEYFSETQRNKGNFPGRFSGRQFSNSRSEMNVSTLELGDSALYLCASSVGNIMASTGELFFGEGSRLTVL.

The chain joins TRBV4-2 to TRBJ2-3, with TRBD2 identical over 10 bases. This CDR3 spans 17 amino acids. The V gene's germline CDR1 is LGHNA and CDR2 YNFKEQ. After removal of 1 base from V and 3 bases from J, the junction contained 7 bases not matched to a gene. For the CDR3, the DNA is TGTGCCAGCAGCCAAGTAGCCAGCGGGAGGGGTACAGATACGCAGTATTTT. Protein product: CASSQVASGRGTDTQYF.

The table lists this clonotype with many counts. This rearrangement joins TRBV7-9 to TRBJ1-5, with D perhaps matching TRBD1 (5 bases). CDR1 is SEHNR and CDR2 is FQNEAQ in the germline V gene (reference sequence). Trimming took off 4 bases at V and 4 bases at J, with 14 bases between the two ends. This CDR3 contains 15 residues. The CDR3 DNA is TGTGCCAGCAGCTCGACGTTGAGGGGAAATCAGCCCCAGCATTTT. This sequence encodes CASSSTLRGNQPQHF.

In its sample, this clonotype was seen a few times. Here the CDR3 reads CASGQQGMGAEAFF. DNA for the CDR3: TGTGCCAGCGGCCAACAGGGGATGGGAGCTGAAGCTTTCTTT. This chain connects TRBV7-6 to TRBJ1-1; 7 nucleotides align to TRBD1. After removal of 8 bases from V and 6 bases from J, the junction contained 12 bases not matched to a gene. The CDR3 totals 14 residues. Germline loops: CDR1 SGHVS, CDR2 FNYEAQ.